These 6 T cell receptor beta chains came from one sample sequenced in a study of graft-versus-host responses after intestinal transplantation. These TCRs are of unknown antigen specificity. The data were produced by immunoSEQ multiplex PCR, yet TCRdb's version contains in-frame clones alone and is incomplete. Of about 96,000 clones in the sample, approximately 90% were seen once. The sequencing here drew on unstimulated CD4+ T cells sorted from spleen or lymph node cells, taken before intestinal transplant. These receptors came from a human donor who received an intestinal transplant.

The V call is TRBV7-8, the J call TRBJ1-3; 9 positions agree with TRBD1. The CDR3 spans 16 residues. From germline, CDR1 is SGHVS and CDR2 FQNEAQ. With V trimmed by 2 bases and J by 5 bases, 7 bases remained unmatched. CDR3 coding DNA: TGTGCCAGCAGCTTACCCGGACAGGGGAAGAGAAACACCATATATTTT. Translation: CASSLPGQGKRNTIYF.

This chain joins TRBV7-9 and TRBJ2-1, with TRBD2 matching over 11 bases. The J segment lost 3 bases and the V segment lost 7 bases, leaving 11 bases of the junction unmatched. CDR3 size: 17 residues. Germline CDR1 SEHNR, CDR2 FQNEAQ (reference sequence). The CDR3 region is CASTRGSGRVSYNEQFF. The CDR3 DNA is TGTGCCAGCACCCGGGGTAGCGGGAGGGTAAGCTACAATGAGCAGTTCTTC. Full variable domain (rest looked up from reference TRBV7-9 and TRBJ2-1): DTGVSQNPRHKITKRGQNVTFRCDPISEHNRLYWYRQTLGQGPEFLTYFQNEAQLEKSRLLSDRFSAERPKGSFSTLEIQRTEQGDSAMYLCASTRGSGRVSYNEQFFGPGTRLTVL.

CDR3 bases: TGTGCCAGCAGTGAACGGTGGGCAGTCACGGGGGAGACCCAGTACTTC. It is translated as CASSERWAVTGETQYF. The genes are TRBV6-1 and TRBJ2-5; D perhaps matches TRBD2 (5 bases). The CDR3 extends over 16 amino acids. The germline V gene encodes CDR1 MNHNS and CDR2 SASEGT. Deletions cut 2 bases from V and 5 bases from J, with 18 bases between.

The V call is TRBV6-1, the J call TRBJ2-5; 7 bases match TRBD1. Germline trimming cut 4 bases from V and 4 bases from J; bases unmatched to any gene: 6. CDR1 and CDR2 (germline): MNHNS, SASEGT. CDR3 size: 14 residues. CDR3 in amino acids: CASSARDSRETQYF. The CDR3, as DNA: TGTGCCAGCAGTGCCAGGGACAGCAGAGAGACCCAGTACTTC.

CDR3 sequence (DNA): TGTGCCAGCAGCTTCCCCGGGACAGGGTTCGCCAAAAACATTCAGTACTTC. The encoded protein is CASSFPGTGFAKNIQYF. V is TRBV7-9 and J is TRBJ2-4; 9 bases align to TRBD1. Germline V gives CDR1 SEHNR, CDR2 FQNEAQ (reference sequence). The CDR3 length is 17 residues. V dropped 3 bases and J dropped 1; count of bases not matched to a gene: 7.

J is TRBJ2-5 and V is TRBV9; perhaps TRBD2 as D (6 bases). The CDR3 sequence is 15 residues long. The V end lost 0 bases, the J end lost 5 bases, and 14 bases lay between the germline ends. Germline CDR1 is SGDLS and CDR2 is YYNGEE. CDR3 DNA sequence: TGTGCCAGCAGCGTAGGAGGACTATACGTGGAGACCCAGTACTTC. Its translation is CASSVGGLYVETQYF. The complete variable domain, with remaining parts taken from reference TRBV9 and TRBJ2-5, reads DSGVTQTPKHLITATGQRVTLRCSPRSGDLSVYWYQQSLDQGLQFLIQYYNGEERAKGNILERFSAQQFPDLHSELNLSSLELGDSALYFCASSVGGLYVETQYFGPGTRLLVL.